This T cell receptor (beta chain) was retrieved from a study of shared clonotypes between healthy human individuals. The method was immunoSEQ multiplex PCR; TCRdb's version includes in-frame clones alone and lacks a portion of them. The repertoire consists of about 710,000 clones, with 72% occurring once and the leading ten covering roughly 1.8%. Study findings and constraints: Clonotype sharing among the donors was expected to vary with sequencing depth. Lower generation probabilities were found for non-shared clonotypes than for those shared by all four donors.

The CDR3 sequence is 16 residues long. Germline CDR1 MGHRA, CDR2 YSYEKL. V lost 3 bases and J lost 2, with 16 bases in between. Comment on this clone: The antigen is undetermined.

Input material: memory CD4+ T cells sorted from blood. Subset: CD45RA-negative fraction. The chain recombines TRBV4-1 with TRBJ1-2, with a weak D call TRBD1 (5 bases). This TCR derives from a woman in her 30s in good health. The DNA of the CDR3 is TGCGCCAGCAGCCAGTCCAAGGGACGGGCCAACTATGGCTACACCTTC. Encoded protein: CASSQSKGRANYGYTF.